The T cell receptor (beta chain) described here comes from a study of human T cells and chemical hapten exposure (dated by TCRdb to the early 2020s). Context from the whole study: The libraries were sequenced as a pool, and the TCR yield per sample differed mostly because of small variations in library volumes within the pool. From each blood RNA sample, both TCR alpha and TCR beta chains were sequenced. This study followed changes in the peripheral blood TCR repertoire in vivo during primary and secondary sensitization of alopecia patients to the hapten diphenylcyclopropenone (DPC).

Reading from cysteine to phenylalanine, the CDR3 counts 18 amino acids. Here the CDR3 DNA is all that survives: 54 bases in frame from base 1. V trim: 2 bases; J trim: 5 bases; unmatched bases: 16. Via the germline V gene, CDR1 is MNHEY and CDR2 SVGEGT. The method behind the library was RACE. Sequencing instrument: NextSeq 500. Library preparation attached unique molecular identifiers to individual cDNA molecules for quantitative, reproducible TCR counting. As for how the authors treated the data: A median of approximately 96,000 TCRs per sample was observed, with a range of about 20,000 to 750,000. The Decombinator software suite was used to annotate the V, J and CDR3 of the TCR reads. To make PS versus PT1 abundance plots, every sample was subsampled to the same number of TCRs (28,000). Expanded TCRs were defined as absent before sensitization and observed at least eight times at the 2-week time point. TCRdb trimmed public reads at Q25 via fastp, called clones via MiXCR and kept in-frame beta chains. Every distinct CDR3 protein forms one entry, paired with its most common genes and DNA. It is TCRdb's table, rather than the study itself, that gives the V and J calls and clone size. The sample includes about 34,000 distinct CDR3 sequences, with about 5.5% observed a single time. Roughly 12% of the sample is taken by the ten largest.

What the study reported, not specific to this receptor: After repeated subsampling, the strength of the expansion versus patch-test correlation and the threshold at which it became significant changed. No change with DPC sensitization was found in the number of TCRs above 1 in 1000 frequency, and no evidence of global repertoire structure alterations was found.

As for this clonotype: This clone's antigen is unknown. Base quality data are lacking; no much larger clone is found one base away.

The meaning of the sample's time point label: healthy volunteer bleed at 6 weeks. Total RNA was extracted from unfractionated whole blood collected in Tempus Blood RNA tubes. As TCR sequencing controls, four or five healthy volunteers were used, with blood taken at day 0, 2 weeks and 6 weeks. The chain is made from TRBV6-2 or TRBV6-3 and TRBJ2-3, with 7 junctional bases fitting TRBD2. This TCR was recovered from a human donor in good health. Some clones in this sample may be carry-over from other donors' samples. The sequenced sample was whole blood. The base sequence is TGTGCCAGCAGTTACGGAATAAAGGCTAGCGGCCTGCAAGATACGCAGTATTTT. Translated, it gives CASSYGIKASGLQDTQYF.